The 21 T cell receptor beta chains presented below share a single source sample, sequenced in a study of T cell changes during pregnancy in multiple sclerosis. Method: immunoSEQ multiplex PCR; TCRdb's copy keeps in-frame clones and lacks some. The repertoire holds approximately 50,000 clones, with roughly 94% as singletons. Specimen: CD4+ T cells from peripheral blood mononuclear cells, collected in the third trimester of pregnancy. Source of these receptors: a female donor with multiple sclerosis, enrolled in a pregnancy study.

The rearrangement joins TRBV9 to TRBJ2-2, with 7 bases aligning to TRBD2. This CDR3 region has 17 residues. With V trimmed by 0 bases and J by 5 bases, 10 bases remained unmatched. The V gene's germline CDR1 is SGDLS and CDR2 YYNGEE. CDR3 region: CASSVEVPGGRTGELFF. The DNA of the CDR3 is TGTGCCAGCAGCGTAGAGGTCCCGGGAGGACGTACCGGGGAGCTGTTTTTT.

J is TRBJ2-4 and V is TRBV19; TRBD1 is a possible D gene (6 bases). This CDR3 spans 17 amino acids. Germline V gene lookup returns CDR1 LNHDA and CDR2 SQIVND (reference sequence). V lost 5 bases and J 0 bases, leaving 17 bases between the germline ends. DNA of the CDR3: TGTGCCAGTAGTCTTACACAGGGTAGGATAGCCAAAAACATTCAGTACTTC. Translation gives CASSLTQGRIAKNIQYF.

The J gene is TRBJ2-1, the V gene TRBV5-1; tentatively, D is TRBD1 (6 bases). With 1 base removed from V and 6 bases from J, the gap between germline ends came to 11 bases. Germline V lookup: CDR1 SGHRS, CDR2 YFSETQ. The CDR3 consists of 14 residues. The CDR3: CASSLSSRGNEQFF. CDR3 in DNA: TGCGCCAGCAGCTTGTCGAGCAGGGGCAATGAGCAGTTCTTC.

This clone was seen once. The V call is TRBV19, the J call TRBJ1-6; a weak D match, TRBD1 (5 bases). Germline CDR1 and CDR2: LNHDA and SQIVND (reference sequence). Trimming stripped 1 base from V and 10 bases from J, with 14 bases between. The CDR3 sequence is 15 residues long. Here the CDR3 DNA reads TGTGCCAGTAGTATAGGGGGGGAGCAACGGTCACCCCTCCACTTT. This translates into CASSIGGEQRSPLHF. Supplemented by reference TRBV19 and TRBJ1-6, the full variable domain reads DGGITQSPKYLFRKEGQNVTLSCEQNLNHDAMYWYRQDPGQGLRLIYYSQIVNDFQKGDIAEGYSVSREKKESFPLTVTSAQKNPTAFYLCASSIGGEQRSPLHFGNGTRLTVT.

The chain carries TRBV30 and TRBJ1-3; D call uncertain. In germline, CDR1 is GTSNPN, CDR2 SVGIG (reference sequence). CDR3 length: 15 amino acids. The V end lost 0 bases, the J end lost 0 bases, and 9 bases lay between the germline ends. CDR3 amino acids: CAWSVRGLSGNTIYF. In DNA, the CDR3 is TGTGCCTGGAGTGTACGGGGTCTCTCTGGAAACACCATATATTTT.

The chain joins TRBV7-9 to TRBJ1-6; TRBD1 might be the D (6 bases). Germline CDR1 SEHNR, CDR2 FQNEAQ (reference sequence). V was clipped by 4 bases and J by 5 bases, with 9 bases between them. The CDR3 is 14 residues long. The CDR3 loop is CASSSDRDNSPLHF. CDR3 bases: TGTGCCAGCAGCTCGGACAGAGATAATTCACCCCTCCACTTT. Filled out from reference TRBV7-9 and TRBJ1-6, the complete variable domain reads DTGVSQNPRHKITKRGQNVTFRCDPISEHNRLYWYRQTLGQGPEFLTYFQNEAQLEKSRLLSDRFSAERPKGSFSTLEIQRTEQGDSAMYLCASSSDRDNSPLHFGNGTRLTVT.

This chain uses TRBV5-1 with TRBJ2-7; 8 bases are shared with TRBD2. Germline CDR1 SGHRS, CDR2 YFSETQ. This CDR3 has 16 amino acids. V trimming: 0 bases; J trimming: 2 bases; junction bases outside the gene matches: 7. In nucleotides, the CDR3 is TGCGCCAGCAGCTTGGCCGCGACTAGCGACGCCTACGAGCAGTACTTC. This translates into CASSLAATSDAYEQYF.

J is TRBJ2-2 and V is TRBV27, with D perhaps TRBD2 (5 bases). Trimming took 2 bases from V and 4 from J, leaving 8 bases between them. The CDR3 has 14 residues. Germline V gives CDR1 MNHEY, CDR2 SMNVEV (reference sequence). CDR3 bases: TGTGCCAGCAGTTTAAGGCTAGCCACCGGGGAGCTGTTTTTT. This gives the protein CASSLRLATGELFF.

The chain joins TRBV6-6 to TRBJ1-1; 7 positions match TRBD1. CDR3 length: 15 residues. Germline trimming cut 4 bases from V and 3 bases from J; bases unmatched to any gene: 8. The germline V gene encodes CDR1 MNHNY and CDR2 SVGAGI (reference sequence). The CDR3 is CASSSPQGMDTEAFF. CDR3 bases: TGTGCCAGCAGTTCTCCACAGGGGATGGACACTGAAGCTTTCTTT.

The rearrangement joins TRBV6-1 to TRBJ1-1; D not resolved. This CDR3 has 13 amino acids. CDR1 is MNHNS, CDR2 SASEGT, per germline. V lost 4 bases, J lost 8 bases, and 14 bases lay in between. CDR3 sequence reads: CASSVGRPDEAFF. In DNA form, the CDR3 reads TGTGCCAGCAGTGTCGGGAGGCCCGACGAAGCTTTCTTT.

The V and J genes are TRBV6-5 and TRBJ1-5; no firm D call. With 8 bases removed from V and 0 bases from J, the gap between germline ends came to 11 bases. Germline V CDR1 and CDR2: MNHEY, SVGAGI. This CDR3 is built from 14 residues. The DNA for the CDR3 is TGTGCCAGCCGTGGAGGACCTAGCAATCAGCCCCAGCATTTT. It codes for CASRGGPSNQPQHF.

This clone was found once. The CDR3 here is CASSPSTGFGSPLHF. The DNA of the CDR3 is TGTGCCAGCTCACCTTCGACAGGGTTTGGTTCACCCCTCCACTTT. The V call is TRBV18, the J call TRBJ1-6; 7 bases match TRBD1. CDR3 size: 15 residues. The ends lost 3 bases at V and 9 bases at J; junction bases unmatched: 8. In germline, CDR1 is KGHSH, CDR2 LQKENI.

The gene calls are TRBV7-9 and TRBJ2-7; 12 bases are shared with TRBD2. V was clipped by 6 bases and J by 4 bases; unmatched bases: 16. Looked up from germline, CDR1 is SEHNR and CDR2 is FQNEAQ (reference sequence). The CDR3 spans 18 residues. CDR3 amino acids: CASSPGTSGSSRRYEQYF. The CDR3 DNA reads as TGTGCCAGCAGTCCCGGGACTAGCGGGTCCTCCCGGAGGTACGAGCAGTACTTC.

CDR3 coding DNA: TGTGCCAGCAGTGAAGCAGGCAGGGTTGGGTATGGCTACACCTTC. Translation gives CASSEAGRVGYGYTF. J is TRBJ1-2 and V is TRBV2; possible D gene TRBD1, 5 bases. The CDR3 is 15 residues long. Deletions cut 0 bases from V and 5 bases from J, with 13 bases between. Germline-derived CDR1 and CDR2 are SNHLY and FYNNEI.

The gene calls are TRBV27 and TRBJ2-7; 14 nucleotides agree with TRBD2. CDR1 is MNHEY, CDR2 SMNVEV, per germline (reference sequence). With V trimmed by 5 bases and J by 2 bases, 17 bases remained unmatched. The CDR3 runs 20 residues. CDR3 residues: CASSQKGTGTSGSITYEQYF. The CDR3 DNA reads as TGTGCCAGCAGTCAAAAGGGCACCGGGACTAGCGGGAGTATAACCTACGAGCAGTACTTC.

The V gene is TRBV18, the J gene TRBJ2-7; possibly TRBD2 for D (7 bases). Trimming left V 1 base short and J 6 bases short, with 31 bases between. The CDR3 runs 20 residues. In germline, CDR1 is KGHSH, CDR2 LQKENI. As DNA, the CDR3 is TGTGCCAGCTCACCACTTGGGGGAGGGGGGGGGCCGTCAATCCACAGCGAGCAGTACTTC. This codes for CASSPLGGGGGPSIHSEQYF. The full variable domain, in which reference TRBV18 and TRBJ2-7 provide the parts outside the CDR3, is NAGVMQNPRHLVRRRGQEARLRCSPMKGHSHVYWYRQLPEEGLKFMVYLQKENIIDESGMPKERFSAEFPKEGPSILRIQQVVRGDSAAYFCASSPLGGGGGPSIHSEQYFGPGTRLTVT.

The rearrangement uses TRBV9 and TRBJ1-1; maybe TRBD1 (5 bases). The CDR3 has 14 residues. Germline values: CDR1 SGDLS, CDR2 YYNGEE. V was cut by 1 base and J by 6 bases, with 13 bases left in between. The CDR3: CASSVSHEGAEAFF. In DNA form, the CDR3 reads TGTGCCAGCAGCGTATCTCATGAAGGGGCTGAAGCTTTCTTT.

Concerning this clone: One junction end does not reproduce the germline sequence, and a read error may be involved. The rearrangement uses TRBV28 and TRBJ2-2; possible D gene TRBD1, 5 bases. Germline CDR1 and CDR2: MDHEN and SYDVKM. The CDR3 totals 12 residues. CDR3 loop: CAGSFRVGELFF. CDR3 in DNA: TGTGCCGGCAGTTTCAGGGTGGGGGAGCTGTTTTTT.

This clone came up once. The rearrangement uses TRBV7-2 and TRBJ2-1, with TRBD2 as a possible D gene (5 bases). Trimming removed 1 base at V and 10 bases at J, with 11 bases between. Per the germline V gene, CDR1 is SGHTA and CDR2 is FQGNSA. There are 13 residues in the CDR3. The CDR3 nucleotides read TGTGCCAGCAGCTTAGGGCTTCGCGGGGAGCAGTTCTTC. Protein product: CASSLGLRGEQFF.

The rearrangement uses TRBV9 and TRBJ2-1, with 9 nucleotides matching TRBD2. CDR1 and CDR2 from the germline V gene are SGDLS and YYNGEE. Losses at the gene ends were 2 bases for V and 6 bases for J; bases not matched to a gene: 9. This CDR3 is 16 amino acids long. CDR3 loop: CASSVSGAGGGNEQFF. CDR3 DNA: TGTGCCAGCAGCGTCAGTGGAGCGGGGGGAGGCAATGAGCAGTTCTTC.

This clone showed up just once. The chain uses TRBV2 and TRBJ1-6; D gene ambiguous. The V end was cut by 6 bases, the J end by 0 bases, with 12 bases between. The CDR3 spans 16 residues. CDR1 is SNHLY and CDR2 is FYNNEI in the germline V gene. The CDR3 is CASSKGSLSYNSPLHF. The CDR3 nucleotides are TGTGCCAGCAGCAAAGGGAGTCTCTCCTATAATTCACCCCTCCACTTT.